This T cell receptor beta chain was recorded in a study of blood T cells in healthy people across ages. Alongside a J-beta primer mix, a sample-barcoded 5' primer served in a second PCR lasting about 6 to 12 cycles. TCRdb ran MiXCR on the 5' RACE reads and lists one entry per CDR3 protein. The sample lists 1.4 million to 1.5 million distinct CDR3 sequences; 42% were seen once. The germline V gene encodes CDR1 MNHEY and CDR2 SMNVEV (reference sequence). The CDR3 length is 13 residues. V lost 5 bases to trimming and J lost 9 bases, with 11 bases between them. This TCR came from a woman under 30 in good health. The specimen was blood. This chain uses TRBV27 with TRBJ1-6; D is ambiguous. The CDR3 nucleotides read TGTGCCAGCAGTGAGGGCTTTGGTTCACCCCTCCACTTT. Residues: CASSEGFGSPLHF.